A single TCR beta chain is shown here with its context. The CDR3 has 16 amino acids. Trimming at V came to 5 bases and at J to 8 bases, leaving 14 bases not matched to a gene. Germline CDR1 is SGHNT and CDR2 is YENEEA. These data are taken from a study of blood T cell repertoires in COVID-19. Study-level information: PBMCs, B-cell-depleted T cells, or T cells provided the cDNA or gDNA that made up the material.

Participant age was roughly 18 to 100 years, and participants resided in fewer than 25 US areas. Donors of Cohort 3 who recovered were those that had two negative PCRs, clearance, or symptom resolution. Study processing details: Quantification of nucleated cells was approximated via reference gene primer amplification. The assay was immunoSEQ multiplex PCR, and TCRdb's table has in-frame clones only and misses some. That table furnishes V, J and clone size, whereas the DNA furnished D and trimming. The data show 130,000 to 150,000 clones, 85% seen once. The sequencing sample was made of PBMCs or T cells enriched from blood (not recorded which). The chain couples TRBV11-3 to TRBJ2-1; 8 nucleotides match TRBD1. The receptor comes from a woman aged 40 to 50 who had recovered from COVID-19. The CDR3 nucleotides are TGTGCCAGCAGCGTAGGAAGCCCCGGACAGGGCGATGAGCAGTTCTTC. Residues: CASSVGSPGQGDEQFF. Using reference TRBV11-3 and TRBJ2-1 for the parts outside the CDR3, the full variable domain is EAGVVQSPRYKIIEKKQPVAFWCNPISGHNTLYWYLQNLGQGPELLIRYENEEAVDDSQLPKDRFSAERLKGVDSTLKIQPAELGDSAVYLCASSVGSPGQGDEQFFGPGTRLTVL.